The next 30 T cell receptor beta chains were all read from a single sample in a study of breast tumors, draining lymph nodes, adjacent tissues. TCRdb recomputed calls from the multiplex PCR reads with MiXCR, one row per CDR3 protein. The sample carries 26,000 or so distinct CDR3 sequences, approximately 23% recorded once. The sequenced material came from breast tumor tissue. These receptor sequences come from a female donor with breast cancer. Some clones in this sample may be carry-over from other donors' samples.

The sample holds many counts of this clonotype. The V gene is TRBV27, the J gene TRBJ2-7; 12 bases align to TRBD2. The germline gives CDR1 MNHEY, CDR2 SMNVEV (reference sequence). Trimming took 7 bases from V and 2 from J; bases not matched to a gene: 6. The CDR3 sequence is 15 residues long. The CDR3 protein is CASKLLAGGPYEQYF. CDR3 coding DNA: TGTGCCAGCAAGCTCCTAGCGGGAGGGCCCTACGAGCAGTACTTC.

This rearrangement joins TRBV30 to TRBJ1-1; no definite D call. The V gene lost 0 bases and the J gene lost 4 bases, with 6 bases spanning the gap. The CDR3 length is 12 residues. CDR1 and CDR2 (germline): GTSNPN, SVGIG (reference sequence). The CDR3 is CAWSVLGTEAFF. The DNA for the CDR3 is TGTGCCTGGAGTGTCCTGGGCACTGAAGCTTTCTTT.

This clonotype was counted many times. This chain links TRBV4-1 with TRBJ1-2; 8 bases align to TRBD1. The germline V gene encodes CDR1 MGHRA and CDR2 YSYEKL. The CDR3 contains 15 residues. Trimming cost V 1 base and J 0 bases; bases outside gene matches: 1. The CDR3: CASSQGQGPNYGYTF. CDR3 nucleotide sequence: TGCGCCAGCAGCCAAGGACAGGGGCCTAACTATGGCTACACCTTC.

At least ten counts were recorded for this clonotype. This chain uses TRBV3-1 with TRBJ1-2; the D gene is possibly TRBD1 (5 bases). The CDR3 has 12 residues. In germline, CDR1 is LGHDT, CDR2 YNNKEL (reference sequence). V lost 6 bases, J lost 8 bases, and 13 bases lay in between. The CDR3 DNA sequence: TGTGCCAGCAGGGCCCCCCAGGGAGGCTACACCTTC. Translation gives CASRAPQGGYTF. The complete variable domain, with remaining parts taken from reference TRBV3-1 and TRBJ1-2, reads DTAVSQTPKYLVTQMGNDKSIKCEQNLGHDTMYWYKQDSKKFLKIMFSYNNKELIINETVPNRFSPKSPDKAHLNLHINSLELGDSAVYFCASRAPQGGYTFGSGTRLTVV.

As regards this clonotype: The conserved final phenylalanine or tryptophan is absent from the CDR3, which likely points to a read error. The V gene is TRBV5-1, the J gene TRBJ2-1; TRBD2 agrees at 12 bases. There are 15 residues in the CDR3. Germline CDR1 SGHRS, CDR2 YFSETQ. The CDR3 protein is CASNLLAGGPNEQFL. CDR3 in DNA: TGCGCCAGCAACTTGCTAGCGGGAGGGCCAAATGAGCAGTTCCTC.

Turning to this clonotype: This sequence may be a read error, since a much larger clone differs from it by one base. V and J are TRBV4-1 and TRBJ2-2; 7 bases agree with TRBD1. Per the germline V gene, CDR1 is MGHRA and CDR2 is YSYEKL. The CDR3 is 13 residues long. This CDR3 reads CTSSPHRGGELFF. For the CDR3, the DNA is TGCACCAGCAGCCCCCACAGGGGCGGGGAGCTGTTTTTT.

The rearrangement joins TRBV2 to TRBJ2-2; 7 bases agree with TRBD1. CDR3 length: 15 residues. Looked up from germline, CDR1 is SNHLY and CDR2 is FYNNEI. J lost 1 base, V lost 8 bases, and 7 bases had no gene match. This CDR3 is CASGETGVNTGELFF. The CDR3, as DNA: TGTGCCAGCGGCGAAACAGGGGTGAACACCGGGGAGCTGTTTTTT.

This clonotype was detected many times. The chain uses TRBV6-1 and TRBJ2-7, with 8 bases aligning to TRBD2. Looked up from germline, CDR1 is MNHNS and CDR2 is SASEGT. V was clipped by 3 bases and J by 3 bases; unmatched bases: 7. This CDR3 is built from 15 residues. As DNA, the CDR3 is TGTGCCAGCAGTGAGGGGACTAGTTTATACTACGAGCAGTACTTC. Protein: CASSEGTSLYYEQYF.

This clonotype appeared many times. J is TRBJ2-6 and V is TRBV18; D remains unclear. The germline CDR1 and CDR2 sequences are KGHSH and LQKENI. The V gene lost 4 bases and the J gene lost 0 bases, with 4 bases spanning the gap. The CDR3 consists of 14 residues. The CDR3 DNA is TGTGCCAGCTCACAGGGCTCTGGGGCCAACGTCCTGACTTTC. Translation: CASSQGSGANVLTF.

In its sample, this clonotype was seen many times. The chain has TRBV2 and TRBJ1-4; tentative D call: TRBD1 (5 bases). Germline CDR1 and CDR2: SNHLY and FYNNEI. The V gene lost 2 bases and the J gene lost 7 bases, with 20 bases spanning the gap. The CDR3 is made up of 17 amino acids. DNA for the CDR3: TGTGCCAGCAGTGAATATGGGGATCGAGGGGACGGTGAAAAACTGTTTTTT. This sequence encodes CASSEYGDRGDGEKLFF.

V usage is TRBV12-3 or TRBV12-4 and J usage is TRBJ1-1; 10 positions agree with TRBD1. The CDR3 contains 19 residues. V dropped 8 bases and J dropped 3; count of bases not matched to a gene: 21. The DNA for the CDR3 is TGTGCCAGCGCGAAAATATTACCCGGGGGGACAGGGGCCCACACTGAAGCTTTCTTT. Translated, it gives CASAKILPGGTGAHTEAFF.

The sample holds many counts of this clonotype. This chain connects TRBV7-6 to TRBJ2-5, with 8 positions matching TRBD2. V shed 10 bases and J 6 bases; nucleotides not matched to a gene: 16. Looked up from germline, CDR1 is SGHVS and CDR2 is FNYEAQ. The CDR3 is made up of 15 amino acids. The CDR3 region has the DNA TGTGCCACGCAAGAGAGCGGGGGCGGGACTCAGACCCAGTACTTC. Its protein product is CATQESGGGTQTQYF.

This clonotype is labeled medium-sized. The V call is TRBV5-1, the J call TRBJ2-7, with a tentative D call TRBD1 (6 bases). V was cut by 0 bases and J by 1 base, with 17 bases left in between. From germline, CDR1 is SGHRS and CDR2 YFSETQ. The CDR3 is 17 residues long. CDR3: CASSLGPRAGVSYEQYF. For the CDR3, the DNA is TGCGCCAGCAGCTTGGGTCCCCGTGCAGGGGTGTCCTACGAGCAGTACTTC.

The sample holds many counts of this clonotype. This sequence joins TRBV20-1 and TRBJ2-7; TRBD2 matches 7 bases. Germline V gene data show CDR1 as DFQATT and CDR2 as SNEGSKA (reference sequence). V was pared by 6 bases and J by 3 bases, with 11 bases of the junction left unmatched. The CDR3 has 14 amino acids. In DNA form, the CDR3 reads TGCAGTGCGGGGGTTAGCGGGTCCTTCTACGAGCAGTACTTC. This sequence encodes CSAGVSGSFYEQYF.

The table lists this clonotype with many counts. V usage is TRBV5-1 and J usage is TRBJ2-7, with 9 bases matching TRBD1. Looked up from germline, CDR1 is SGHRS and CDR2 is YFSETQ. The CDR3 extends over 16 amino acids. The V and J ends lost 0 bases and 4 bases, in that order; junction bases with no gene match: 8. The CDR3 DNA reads TGCGCCAGCAGCTTGGCTACCGGGACAGGGAAATACGAGCAGTACTTC. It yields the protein CASSLATGTGKYEQYF.

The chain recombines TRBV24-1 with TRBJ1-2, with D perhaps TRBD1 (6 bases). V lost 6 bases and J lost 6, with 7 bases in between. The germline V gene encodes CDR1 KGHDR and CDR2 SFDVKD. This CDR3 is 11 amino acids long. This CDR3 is CATSKGDGYTF. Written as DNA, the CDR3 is TGTGCCACCAGTAAGGGGGATGGCTACACCTTC.

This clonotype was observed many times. CDR3 loop: CASSDGYNQPQHF. CDR3 nucleotide sequence: TGTGCCAGCAGTGACGGATACAATCAGCCCCAGCATTTT. V and J are TRBV28 and TRBJ1-5; D is ambiguous. V lost 5 bases, J lost 3 bases, and 8 bases lay in between. The CDR3 is 13 amino acids. The germline V gene encodes CDR1 MDHEN and CDR2 SYDVKM.

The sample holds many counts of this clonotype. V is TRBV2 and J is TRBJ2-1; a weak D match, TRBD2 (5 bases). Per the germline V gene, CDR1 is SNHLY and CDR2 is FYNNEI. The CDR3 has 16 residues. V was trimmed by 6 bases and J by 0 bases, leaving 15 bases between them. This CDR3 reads CASSSRRLISYNEQFF. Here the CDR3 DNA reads TGTGCCAGCAGCTCCCGGCGACTAATCTCCTACAATGAGCAGTTCTTC.

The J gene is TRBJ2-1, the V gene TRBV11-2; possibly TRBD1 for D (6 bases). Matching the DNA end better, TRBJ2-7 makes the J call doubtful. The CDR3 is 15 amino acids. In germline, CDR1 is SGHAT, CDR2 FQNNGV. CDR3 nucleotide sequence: TGTGCCAGCAGCTTTGTCCAGGGGTTGTCCTACGAGCAGTACTTC. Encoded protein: CASSFVQGLSYEQYF.

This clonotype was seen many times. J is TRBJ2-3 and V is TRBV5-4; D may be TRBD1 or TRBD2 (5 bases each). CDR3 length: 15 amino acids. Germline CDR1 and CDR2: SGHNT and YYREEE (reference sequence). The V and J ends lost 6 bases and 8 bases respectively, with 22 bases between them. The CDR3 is CASTVRGTPIGTQYF. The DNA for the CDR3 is TGTGCCAGCACCGTGAGGGGCACCCCTATTGGTACGCAGTATTTT.

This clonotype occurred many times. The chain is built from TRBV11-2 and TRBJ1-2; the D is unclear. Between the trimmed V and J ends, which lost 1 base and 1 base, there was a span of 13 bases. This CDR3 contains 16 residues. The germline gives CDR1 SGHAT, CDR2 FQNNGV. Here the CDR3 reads CASSLGAGRNNYGYTF. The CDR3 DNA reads TGTGCCAGCAGCTTAGGGGCAGGCCGAAATAACTATGGCTACACCTTC.

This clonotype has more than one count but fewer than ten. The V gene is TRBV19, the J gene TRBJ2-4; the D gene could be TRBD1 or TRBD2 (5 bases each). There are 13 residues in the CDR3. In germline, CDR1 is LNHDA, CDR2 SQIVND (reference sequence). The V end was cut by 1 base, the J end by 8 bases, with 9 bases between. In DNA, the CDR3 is TGTGCCAGTAGTATAGGGGGGAGTTACATTCAGTACTTC. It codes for CASSIGGSYIQYF.

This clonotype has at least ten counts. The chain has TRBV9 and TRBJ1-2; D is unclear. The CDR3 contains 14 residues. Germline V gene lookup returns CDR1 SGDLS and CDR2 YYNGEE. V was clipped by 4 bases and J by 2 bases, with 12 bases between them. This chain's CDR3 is CASSPSHSNYGYTF. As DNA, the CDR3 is TGTGCCAGCAGCCCAAGCCACTCCAACTATGGCTACACCTTC.

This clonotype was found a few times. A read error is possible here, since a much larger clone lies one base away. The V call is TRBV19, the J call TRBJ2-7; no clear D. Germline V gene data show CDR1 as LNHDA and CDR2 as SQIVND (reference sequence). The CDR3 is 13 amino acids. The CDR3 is CASSIGLSRERYF. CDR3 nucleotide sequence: TGTGCCAGTAGTATAGGGCTGTCGCGCGAGCGGTACTTC.

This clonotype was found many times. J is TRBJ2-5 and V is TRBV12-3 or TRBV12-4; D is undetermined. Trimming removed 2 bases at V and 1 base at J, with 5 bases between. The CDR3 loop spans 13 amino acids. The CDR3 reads CASSLSPQETQYF. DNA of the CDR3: TGTGCCAGCAGTTTATCCCCCCAAGAGACCCAGTACTTC.

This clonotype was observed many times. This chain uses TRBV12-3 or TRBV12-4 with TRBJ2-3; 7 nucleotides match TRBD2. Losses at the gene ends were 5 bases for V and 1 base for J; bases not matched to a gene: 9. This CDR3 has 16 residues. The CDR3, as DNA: TGTGCCAGCAGTCCTTCCCTAGCGGCCCGCACAGATACGCAGTATTTT. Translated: CASSPSLAARTDTQYF.

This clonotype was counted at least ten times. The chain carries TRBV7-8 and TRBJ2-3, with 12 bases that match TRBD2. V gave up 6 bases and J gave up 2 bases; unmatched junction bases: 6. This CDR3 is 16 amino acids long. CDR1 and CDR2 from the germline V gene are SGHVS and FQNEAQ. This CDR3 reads CASRRTSGINTDTQYF. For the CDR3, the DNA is TGTGCCAGCAGAAGGACTAGCGGGATAAACACAGATACGCAGTATTTT.

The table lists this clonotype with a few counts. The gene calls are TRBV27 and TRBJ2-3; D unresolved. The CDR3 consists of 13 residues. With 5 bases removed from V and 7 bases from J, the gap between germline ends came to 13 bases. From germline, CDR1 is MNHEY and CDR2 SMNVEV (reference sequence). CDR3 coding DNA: TGTGCCAGCAGTCCGCCGACGGAAAATACGCAGTATTTT. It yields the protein CASSPPTENTQYF.

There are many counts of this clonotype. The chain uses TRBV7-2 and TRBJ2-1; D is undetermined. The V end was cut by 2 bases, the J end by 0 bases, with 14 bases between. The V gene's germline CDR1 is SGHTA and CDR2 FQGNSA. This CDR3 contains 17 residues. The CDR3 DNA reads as TGTGCCAGCAGCTTAATAGCTCACACAAGCTCCTACAATGAGCAGTTCTTC. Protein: CASSLIAHTSSYNEQFF.

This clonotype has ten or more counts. CDR3 DNA sequence: TGTGCCAGCAGTTACTCTTTTTCGGGGGCTGGGGCCAACGTCCTGACTTTC. Translation: CASSYSFSGAGANVLTF. V gene TRBV6-5 combines with J gene TRBJ2-6, with a tentative D call TRBD2 (6 bases). This CDR3 has 17 residues. V lost 0 bases to trimming and J lost 2 bases, with 11 bases between them. Per germline, CDR1 MNHEY and CDR2 SVGAGI.